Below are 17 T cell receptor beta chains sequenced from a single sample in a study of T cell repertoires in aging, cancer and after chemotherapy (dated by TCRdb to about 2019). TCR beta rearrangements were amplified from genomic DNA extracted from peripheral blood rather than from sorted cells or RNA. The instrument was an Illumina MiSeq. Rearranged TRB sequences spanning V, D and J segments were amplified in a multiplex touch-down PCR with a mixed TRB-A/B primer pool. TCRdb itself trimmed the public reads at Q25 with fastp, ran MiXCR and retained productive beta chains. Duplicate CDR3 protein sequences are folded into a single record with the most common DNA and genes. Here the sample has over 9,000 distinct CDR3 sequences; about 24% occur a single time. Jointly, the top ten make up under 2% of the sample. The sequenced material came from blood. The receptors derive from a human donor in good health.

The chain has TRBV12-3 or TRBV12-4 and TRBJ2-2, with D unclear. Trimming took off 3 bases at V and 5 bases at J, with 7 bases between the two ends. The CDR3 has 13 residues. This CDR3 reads CASSFQETGELFF. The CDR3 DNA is TGTGCCAGCAGTTTTCAGGAGACCGGGGAGCTGTTTTTT.

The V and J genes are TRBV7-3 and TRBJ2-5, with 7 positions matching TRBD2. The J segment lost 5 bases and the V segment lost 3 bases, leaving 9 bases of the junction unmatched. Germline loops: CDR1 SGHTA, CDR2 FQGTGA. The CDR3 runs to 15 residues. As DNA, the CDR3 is TGTGCCAGCAGCTTGAGCGGGGCTGAGGTCGAGACCCAGTACTTC. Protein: CASSLSGAEVETQYF.

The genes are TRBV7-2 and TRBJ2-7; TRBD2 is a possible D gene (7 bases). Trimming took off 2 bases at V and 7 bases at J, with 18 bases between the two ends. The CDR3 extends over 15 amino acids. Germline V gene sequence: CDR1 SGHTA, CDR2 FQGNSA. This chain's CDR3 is CASSLRGAFTDEQYF. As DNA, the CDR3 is TGTGCCAGCAGCTTACGGGGGGCCTTTACTGATGAGCAGTACTTC. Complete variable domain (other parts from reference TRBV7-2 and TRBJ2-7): GAGVSQSPSNKVTEKGKDVELRCDPISGHTALYWYRQSLGQGLEFLIYFQGNSAPDKSGLPSDRFSAERTGGSVSTLTIQRTQQEDSAVYLCASSLRGAFTDEQYFGPGTRLTVT.

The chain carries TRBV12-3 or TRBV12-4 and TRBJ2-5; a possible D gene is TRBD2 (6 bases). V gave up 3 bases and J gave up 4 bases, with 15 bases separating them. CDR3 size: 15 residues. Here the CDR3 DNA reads TGTGCCAGCAGTTTTGGGGGGTCTTCAGGAGAGACCCAGTACTTC. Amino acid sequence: CASSFGGSSGETQYF.

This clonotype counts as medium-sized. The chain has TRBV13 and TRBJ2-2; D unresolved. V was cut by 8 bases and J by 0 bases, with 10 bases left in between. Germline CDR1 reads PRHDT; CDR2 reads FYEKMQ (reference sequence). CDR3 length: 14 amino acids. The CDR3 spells CASCYRANTGELFF. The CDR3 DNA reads TGTGCCAGCTGTTACCGCGCGAACACCGGGGAGCTGTTTTTT.

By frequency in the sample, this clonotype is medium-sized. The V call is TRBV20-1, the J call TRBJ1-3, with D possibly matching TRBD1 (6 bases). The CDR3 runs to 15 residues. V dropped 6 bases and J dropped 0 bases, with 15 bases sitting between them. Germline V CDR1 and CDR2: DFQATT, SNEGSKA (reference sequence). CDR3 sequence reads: CSAIDRSSSGNTIYF. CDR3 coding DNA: TGCAGTGCCATAGACAGGTCTAGCTCTGGAAACACCATATATTTT.

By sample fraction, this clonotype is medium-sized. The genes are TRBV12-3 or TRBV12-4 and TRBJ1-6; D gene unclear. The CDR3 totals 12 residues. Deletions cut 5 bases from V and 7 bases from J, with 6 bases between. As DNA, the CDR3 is TGTGCCAGCAGTCCGTCCAATTCACCCCTCCACTTT. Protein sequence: CASSPSNSPLHF.

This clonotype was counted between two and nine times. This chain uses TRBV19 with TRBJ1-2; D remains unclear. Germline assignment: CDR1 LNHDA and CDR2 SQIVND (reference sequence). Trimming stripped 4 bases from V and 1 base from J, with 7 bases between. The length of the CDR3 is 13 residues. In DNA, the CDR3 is TGTGCCAGTAGTAGATTTGATAACTATGGCTACACCTTC. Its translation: CASSRFDNYGYTF.

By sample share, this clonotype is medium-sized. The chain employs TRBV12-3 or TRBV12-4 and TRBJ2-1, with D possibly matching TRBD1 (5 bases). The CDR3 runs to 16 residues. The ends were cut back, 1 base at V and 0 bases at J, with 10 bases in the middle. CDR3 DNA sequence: TGTGCCAGCAGTTTAGACCGGACAAGCTCCTACAATGAGCAGTTCTTC. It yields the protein CASSLDRTSSYNEQFF.

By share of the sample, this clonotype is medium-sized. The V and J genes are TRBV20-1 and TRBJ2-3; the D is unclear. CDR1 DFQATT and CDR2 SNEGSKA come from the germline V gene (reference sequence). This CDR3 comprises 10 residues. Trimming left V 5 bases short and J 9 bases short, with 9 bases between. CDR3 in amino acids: CSALLGTQYF. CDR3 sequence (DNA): TGCAGTGCTCTTCTAGGAACGCAGTATTTT.

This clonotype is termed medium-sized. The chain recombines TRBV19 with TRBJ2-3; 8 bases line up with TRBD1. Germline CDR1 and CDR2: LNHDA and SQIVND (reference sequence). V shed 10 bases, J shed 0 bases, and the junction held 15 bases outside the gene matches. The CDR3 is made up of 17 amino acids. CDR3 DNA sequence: TGTGCCACGGACAGGGTGGTGTCGAGAGCCAGCACAGATACGCAGTATTTT. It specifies CATDRVVSRASTDTQYF.

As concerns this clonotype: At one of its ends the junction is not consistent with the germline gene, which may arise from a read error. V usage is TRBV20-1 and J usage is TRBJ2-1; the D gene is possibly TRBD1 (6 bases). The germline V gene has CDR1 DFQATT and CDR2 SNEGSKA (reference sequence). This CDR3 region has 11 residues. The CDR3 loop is CSFPRGDERFF. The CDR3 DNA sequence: TGCAGTTTTCCCAGGGGAGATGAGCGGTTCTTC.

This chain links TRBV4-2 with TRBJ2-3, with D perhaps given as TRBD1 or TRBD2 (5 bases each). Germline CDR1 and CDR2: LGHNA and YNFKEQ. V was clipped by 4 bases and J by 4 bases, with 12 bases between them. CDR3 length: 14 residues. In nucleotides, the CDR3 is TGTGCCAGCAGCCCAAGAGGGGCCGCAGATACGCAGTATTTT. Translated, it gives CASSPRGAADTQYF.

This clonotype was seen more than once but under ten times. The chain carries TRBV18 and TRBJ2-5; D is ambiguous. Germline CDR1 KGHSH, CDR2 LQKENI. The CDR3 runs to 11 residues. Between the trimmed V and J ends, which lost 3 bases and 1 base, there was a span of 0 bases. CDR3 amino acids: CASSPQETQYF. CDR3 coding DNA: TGTGCCAGCTCACCCCAAGAGACCCAGTACTTC.

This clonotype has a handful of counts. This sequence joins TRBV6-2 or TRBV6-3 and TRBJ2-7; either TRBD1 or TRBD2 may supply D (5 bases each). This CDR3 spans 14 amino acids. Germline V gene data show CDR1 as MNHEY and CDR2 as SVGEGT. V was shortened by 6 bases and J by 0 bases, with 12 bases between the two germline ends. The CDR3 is CASSEGRSSYEQYF. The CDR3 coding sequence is TGTGCCAGCAGCGAGGGACGGAGCTCCTACGAGCAGTACTTC.

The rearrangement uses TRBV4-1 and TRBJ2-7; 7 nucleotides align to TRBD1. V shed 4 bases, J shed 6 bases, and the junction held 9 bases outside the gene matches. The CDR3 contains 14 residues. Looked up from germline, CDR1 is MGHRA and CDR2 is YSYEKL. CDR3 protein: CASSPRTGSREQYF. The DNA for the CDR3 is TGCGCCAGCAGCCCCCGGACAGGCTCTCGCGAGCAGTACTTC.

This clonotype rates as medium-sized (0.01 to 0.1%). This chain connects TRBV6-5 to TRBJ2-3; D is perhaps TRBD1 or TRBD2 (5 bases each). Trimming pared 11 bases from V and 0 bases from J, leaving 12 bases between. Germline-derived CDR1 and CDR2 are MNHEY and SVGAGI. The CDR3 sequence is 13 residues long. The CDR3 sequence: CASGTPSTDTQYF. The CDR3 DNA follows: TGTGCCTCCGGGACCCCGAGCACAGATACGCAGTATTTT.